Listed below are T cell receptor beta chains from one sample, sequenced in a study of sequential checkpoint blockade in melanoma. The assay was immunoSEQ multiplex PCR, and TCRdb's table has in-frame clones only and misses some. The repertoire consists of under 15,000 clones, with around 77% occurring once and the leading ten covering 50% to 55%. The sequenced sample was CD8+ T cells sorted from blood (inferred from file names), obtained from a patient given nivolumab and ipilimumab in sequence. These receptors were collected from a human patient with melanoma. Some clones in this sample may be carry-over from other donors' samples. Each CDR3 is given with its conserved first and last residue. Each record gives: CDR3 protein, CDR3 DNA, clone size, J gene, V gene, D gene. D genes are given only for firm matches. Only some rows state a clone size, as once, few, many or a class for expanded clones.

CASSQVGYQETQYF	TGTGCCAGCAGCCAAGTCGGGTACCAAGAGACCCAGTACTTC	-	TRBJ2-5	TRBV7-9	-
CASSLGTSGRYEQYF	TGCGCCAGCAGCTTGGGGACTAGCGGCCGCTACGAGCAGTACTTC	-	TRBJ2-7	TRBV5-1	TRBD2
CASSTRTGLNTEAFF	TGTGCCAGCAGCACTCGGACAGGTTTGAACACTGAAGCTTTCTTT	-	TRBJ1-1	TRBV9	TRBD1
CASSQGGQSYEQYF	TGTGCCAGCAGCCAAGGGGGGCAGTCCTACGAGCAGTACTTC	once	TRBJ2-7	TRBV4-2	-
CASSLSSGGAWEQFF	TGTGCCAGCAGTTTATCCAGCGGGGGGGCCTGGGAGCAGTTCTTC	-	TRBJ2-1	TRBV27	TRBD2
CASSLEAGGTGELFF	TGTGCCAGCAGCTTAGAAGCCGGGGGGACCGGGGAGCTGTTTTTT	once	TRBJ2-2	TRBV7-8	TRBD2
CASSDGGRFTTNEKLFF	TGTGCCAGCAGTGACGGGGGGAGATTTACAACTAATGAAAAACTGTTTTTT	-	TRBJ1-4	TRBV6-1	-
CASSLGFGAGGFFDNEQFF	TGTGCCAGCAGCTTAGGCTTTGGGGCGGGGGGCTTCTTCGACAATGAGCAGTTCTTC	-	TRBJ2-1	TRBV11-3	TRBD2
CASTGLAGGHEQFF	TGTGCCAGCACCGGACTAGCGGGGGGGCACGAGCAGTTCTTC	once	TRBJ2-1	TRBV11-2	TRBD2
CASNTLGGLHTEAFF	TGTGCCAGCAACACCCTGGGGGGTCTTCACACTGAAGCTTTCTTT	few	TRBJ1-1	TRBV9	-
CASSLVRTEMNTEAFF	TGTGCCAGCAGCTTAGTGAGGACAGAGATGAACACTGAAGCTTTCTTT	medium-sized	TRBJ1-1	TRBV7-2	-
CASSQDQAMNTEAFF	TGCGCCAGCAGCCAAGATCAGGCCATGAACACTGAAGCTTTCTTT	once	TRBJ1-1	TRBV4-3	-
CASSPNGGSSYNEQFF	TGTGCCAGCAGCCCGAACGGGGGGTCGTCCTACAATGAGCAGTTCTTC	few	TRBJ2-1	TRBV7-8	TRBD2
CASSQVVPSGNYGNTIYF	TGTGCCAGCAGCCAAGTGGTTCCCAGCGGAAATTATGGAAACACCATATATTTT	-	TRBJ1-3	TRBV14	-
CASSGVRGVDYGYTF	TGTGCCAGCAGCGGTGTTAGGGGCGTGGACTATGGCTACACCTTC	few	TRBJ1-2	TRBV9	-
CASTAPEGYNQPQHF	TGTGCCAGCACCGCCCCTGAGGGTTACAATCAGCCCCAGCATTTT	-	TRBJ1-5	TRBV27	-
CASNGQGWRNTIYF	TGTGCCAGCAACGGACAGGGCTGGAGAAACACCATATATTTT	-	TRBJ1-3	TRBV6-6	TRBD1
CASSQQTSQPQHF	TGCGCCAGCAGCCAACAGACAAGTCAGCCCCAGCATTTT	-	TRBJ1-5	TRBV4-1	-
CASSPSAGAYNEQFF	TGTGCCAGCAGTCCATCAGCGGGGGCCTACAATGAGCAGTTCTTC	-	TRBJ2-1	TRBV6-5	TRBD2
CASRPEADRNQPQHF	TGTGCCAGCAGGCCCGAGGCAGACAGAAATCAGCCCCAGCATTTT	-	TRBJ1-5	TRBV27	-
CASSQEGWDEQYF	TGCGCCAGCAGCCAAGAGGGCTGGGACGAGCAGTACTTC	medium-sized	TRBJ2-7	TRBV4-3	-
CASSDRERSEQFF	TGTGCCAGCAGTGACAGGGAAAGGAGTGAGCAGTTCTTC	once	TRBJ2-1	TRBV6-6	TRBD1
CASSYSGGVSSYEQYF	TGTGCCAGCAGTTACTCGGGGGGGGTCTCCTCCTACGAGCAGTACTTC	-	TRBJ2-7	TRBV6-6	TRBD2
CASSPGYEQYF	TGTGCCAGCAGTCCCGGCTACGAGCAGTACTTC	-	TRBJ2-7	TRBV27	-
CASSLLAGETQYF	TGTGCCAGCAGTTTACTAGCGGGAGAGACCCAGTACTTC	-	TRBJ2-5	TRBV6-4	TRBD2
CASESTGQNEKLFF	TGTGCCAGCGAATCGACAGGTCAAAATGAAAAACTGTTTTTT	-	TRBJ1-4	TRBV5-6	-
CASSPLGSSSYNEQFF	TGCGCCAGCAGCCCTCTCGGGAGTAGCTCCTACAATGAGCAGTTCTTC	-	TRBJ2-1	TRBV4-1	-
CASSPTGPGLAGVTQYF	TGTGCCAGCAGCCCAACTGGCCCAGGCTTAGCGGGGGTTACGCAGTATTTT	-	TRBJ2-3	TRBV7-2	TRBD2
CASSLGVSSGNTIYF	TGTGCCAGCAGCTTAGGCGTTTCCTCTGGAAACACCATATATTTT	-	TRBJ1-3	TRBV7-8	-
CASSLNQGYTF	TGTGCCAGCAGCTTGAACCAGGGCTACACCTTC	-	TRBJ1-2	TRBV5-6	-
CSVATGTGNYGYTF	TGCAGCGTAGCAACCGGGACAGGGAACTATGGCTACACCTTC	-	TRBJ1-2	TRBV29-1	TRBD1
CASSLSITSGGAETQYF	TGTGCCAGCAGTTTATCTATAACTAGCGGGGGGGCTGAGACCCAGTACTTC	-	TRBJ2-5	TRBV27	TRBD2
CASSFISSGGYEQYF	TGTGCCAGCAGCTTTATCTCTAGCGGGGGTTACGAGCAGTACTTC	-	TRBJ2-7	TRBV11-2	TRBD2
CASSASGTGGHEQFF	TGTGCCAGCAGCGCCTCCGGGACAGGGGGCCATGAGCAGTTCTTC	-	TRBJ2-1	TRBV9	TRBD1
CASSLRDRVSSGNTIYF	TGTGCCAGCAGCTTACGGGACAGGGTATCCTCTGGAAACACCATATATTTT	-	TRBJ1-3	TRBV7-9	TRBD1
CASSLASMGQLYEQYF	TGTGCCAGCAGCTTAGCTTCGATGGGCCAGCTCTACGAGCAGTACTTC	-	TRBJ2-7	TRBV7-9	-
CSVEATGGSYNEQFF	TGCAGCGTTGAAGCGACAGGGGGCTCCTACAATGAGCAGTTCTTC	few	TRBJ2-1	TRBV29-1	TRBD1
CASSHIAGETREQYF	TGTGCCAGCAGCCACATAGCGGGAGAAACAAGGGAGCAGTACTTC	-	TRBJ2-7	TRBV4-2	TRBD2
CASQRTGANNEQFF	TGTGCCAGCCAGAGGACAGGGGCGAACAATGAGCAGTTCTTC	-	TRBJ2-1	TRBV6-1	TRBD1
CAGSSGSGANVLTF	TGTGCCGGCTCTTCAGGGTCTGGGGCCAACGTCCTGACTTTC	-	TRBJ2-6	TRBV6-7	-
CASSREGSYNEQFF	TGTGCCAGCAGTCGAGAGGGCTCCTACAATGAGCAGTTCTTC	-	TRBJ2-1	TRBV28	-
CATKPPAGTEAFF	TGTGCCACCAAGCCCCCCGCCGGGACTGAAGCTTTCTTT	-	TRBJ1-1	TRBV9	-
CASSLAETGVRRVANTGELFF	TGCGCCAGCAGCTTGGCCGAGACAGGGGTAAGAAGGGTCGCGAACACCGGGGAGCTGTTTTTT	once	TRBJ2-2	TRBV5-1	TRBD1
CASSLLSGTSYEQYF	TGTGCCAGCAGCTTATTAAGCGGGACCTCCTACGAGCAGTACTTC	-	TRBJ2-7	TRBV11-3	TRBD2
CASSYGGDTEAFF	TGTGCCAGCAGTTACGGGGGGGACACTGAAGCTTTCTTT	-	TRBJ1-1	TRBV6-5	-
CAIRSSSGVTDTQYF	TGTGCCATCCGGAGTAGTAGCGGGGTTACAGATACGCAGTATTTT	-	TRBJ2-3	TRBV10-3	TRBD2
CASSYQAALQGKLDQPQHF	TGTGCCAGCAGTTACCAGGCTGCCTTACAGGGTAAGTTGGATCAGCCCCAGCATTTT	-	TRBJ1-5	TRBV6-7	-
CASSSGVLQGNSPLHF	TGTGCCAGCTCCTCCGGGGTCCTTCAAGGCAACTCACCCCTCCACTTT	few	TRBJ1-6	TRBV18	-
CASRRGGPGRNEKLFF	TGTGCCAGCAGACGGGGGGGGCCAGGCCGGAATGAAAAACTGTTTTTT	few	TRBJ1-4	TRBV27	-
CASSPWQGDEKLFF	TGTGCCAGCTCACCGTGGCAGGGGGATGAAAAACTGTTTTTT	-	TRBJ1-4	TRBV18	TRBD1
CASSVAGGSYNEQFF	TGTGCCAGCAGCGTAGCGGGGGGGAGTTACAATGAGCAGTTCTTC	-	TRBJ2-1	TRBV9	TRBD2
CASSSGAYNEQFF	TGTGCCAGCAGCTCAGGGGCCTACAATGAGCAGTTCTTC	-	TRBJ2-1	TRBV7-3	-
CASSHLPGRFNYGYTF	TGCGCCAGCAGCCACCTTCCAGGGAGGTTTAACTATGGCTACACCTTC	-	TRBJ1-2	TRBV4-1	-
CASISDAYEQYF	TGTGCCAGCATCAGCGACGCCTACGAGCAGTACTTC	once	TRBJ2-7	TRBV6-1	-
CASSYTLRGTGGDRTEAFF	TGTGCCAGCAGCTACACACTAAGGGGGACAGGGGGCGATCGGACTGAAGCTTTCTTT	-	TRBJ1-1	TRBV28	TRBD1
CASSFSGTGRPGHF	TGTGCCAGCAGTTTCTCCGGGACAGGGCGCCCGGGCCACTTT	-	TRBJ1-6	TRBV28	TRBD1
CASSQTTRLSYNEQFF	TGCGCCAGCAGCCAGACGACTCGACTCTCCTACAATGAGCAGTTCTTC	-	TRBJ2-1	TRBV4-3	-
CASSQDRWGGTEAFF	TGTGCCAGCAGCCAAGATCGCTGGGGGGGGACTGAAGCTTTCTTT	-	TRBJ1-1	TRBV4-2	-
CASSLAPELEQYF	TGTGCCAGCAGCTTAGCGCCCGAGCTCGAGCAGTACTTC	-	TRBJ2-7	TRBV7-6	-
CASSFKQGVTGELFF	TGTGCCAGCAGCTTCAAGCAGGGGGTTACCGGGGAGCTGTTTTTT	few	TRBJ2-2	TRBV5-4	TRBD1